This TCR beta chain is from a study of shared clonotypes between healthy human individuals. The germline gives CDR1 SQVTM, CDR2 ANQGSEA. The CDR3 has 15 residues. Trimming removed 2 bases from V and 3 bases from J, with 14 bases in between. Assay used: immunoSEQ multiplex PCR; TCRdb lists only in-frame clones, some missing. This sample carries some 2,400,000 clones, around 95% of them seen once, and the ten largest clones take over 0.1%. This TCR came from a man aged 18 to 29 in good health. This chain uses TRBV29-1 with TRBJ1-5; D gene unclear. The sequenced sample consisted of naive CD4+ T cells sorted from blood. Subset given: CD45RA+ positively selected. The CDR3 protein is CSVESVGLVNQPQHF. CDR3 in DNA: TGCAGCGTTGAATCCGTAGGTCTCGTCAATCAGCCCCAGCATTTT.